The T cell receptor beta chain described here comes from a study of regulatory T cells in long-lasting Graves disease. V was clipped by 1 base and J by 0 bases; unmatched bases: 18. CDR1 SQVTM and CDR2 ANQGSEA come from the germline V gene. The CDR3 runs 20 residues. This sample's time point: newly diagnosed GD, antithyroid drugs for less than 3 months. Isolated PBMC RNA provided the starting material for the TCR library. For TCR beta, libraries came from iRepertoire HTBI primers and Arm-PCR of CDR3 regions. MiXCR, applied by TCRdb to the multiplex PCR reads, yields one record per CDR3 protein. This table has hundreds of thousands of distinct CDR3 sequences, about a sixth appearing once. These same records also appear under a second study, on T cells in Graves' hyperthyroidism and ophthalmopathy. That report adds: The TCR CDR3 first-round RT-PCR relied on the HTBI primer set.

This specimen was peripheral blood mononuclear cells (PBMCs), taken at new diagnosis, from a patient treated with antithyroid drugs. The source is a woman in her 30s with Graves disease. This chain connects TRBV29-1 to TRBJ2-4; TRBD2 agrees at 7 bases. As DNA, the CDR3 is TGCAGCGTTGAAGCCCCGTGGGGGGAGGGCCCCCCTCTAGCCAAAAACATTCAGTACTTC. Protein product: CSVEAPWGEGPPLAKNIQYF.